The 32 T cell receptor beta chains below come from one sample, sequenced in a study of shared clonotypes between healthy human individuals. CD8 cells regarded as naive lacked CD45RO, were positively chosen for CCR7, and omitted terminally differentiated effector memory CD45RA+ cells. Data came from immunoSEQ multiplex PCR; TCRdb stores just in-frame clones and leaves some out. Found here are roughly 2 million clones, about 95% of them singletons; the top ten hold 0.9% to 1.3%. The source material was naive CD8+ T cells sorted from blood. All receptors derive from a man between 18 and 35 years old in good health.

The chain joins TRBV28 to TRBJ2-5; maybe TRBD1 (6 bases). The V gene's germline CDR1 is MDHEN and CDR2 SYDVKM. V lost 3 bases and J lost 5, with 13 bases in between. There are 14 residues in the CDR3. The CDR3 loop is CASSLLTGLETQYF. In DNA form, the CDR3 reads TGTGCCAGCAGTTTGTTGACAGGTCTCGAGACCCAGTACTTC. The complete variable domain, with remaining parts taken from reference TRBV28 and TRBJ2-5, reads DVKVTQSSRYLVKRTGEKVFLECVQDMDHENMFWYRQDPGLGLRLIYFSYDVKMKEKGDIPEGYSVSREKKERFSLILESASTNQTSMYLCASSLLTGLETQYFGPGTRLLVL.

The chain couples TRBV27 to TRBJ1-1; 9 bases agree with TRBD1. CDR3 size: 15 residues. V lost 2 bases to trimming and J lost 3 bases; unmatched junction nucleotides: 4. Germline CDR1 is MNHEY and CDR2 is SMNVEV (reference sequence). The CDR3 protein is CASSLGTGTYTEAFF. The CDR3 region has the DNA TGTGCCAGCAGTTTAGGGACAGGGACGTACACTGAAGCTTTCTTT.

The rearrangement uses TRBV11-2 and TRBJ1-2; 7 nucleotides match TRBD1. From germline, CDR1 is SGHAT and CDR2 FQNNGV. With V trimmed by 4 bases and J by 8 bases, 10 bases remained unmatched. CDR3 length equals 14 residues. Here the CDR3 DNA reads TGTGCCAGCAGCTCGGAGGGGGCCCTAGGCGGCTACACCTTC. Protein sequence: CASSSEGALGGYTF.

This CDR3 is CAATGLAGDTGELFF. In nucleotides, the CDR3 is TGTGCCGCTACAGGACTAGCTGGGGACACCGGGGAGCTGTTTTTT. This chain uses TRBV10-3 with TRBJ2-2, with 8 bases fitting TRBD2. The CDR3 consists of 15 residues. The V and J ends lost 11 bases and 3 bases, in that order; junction bases with no gene match: 11. Germline V gene lookup returns CDR1 ENHRY and CDR2 SYGVKD.

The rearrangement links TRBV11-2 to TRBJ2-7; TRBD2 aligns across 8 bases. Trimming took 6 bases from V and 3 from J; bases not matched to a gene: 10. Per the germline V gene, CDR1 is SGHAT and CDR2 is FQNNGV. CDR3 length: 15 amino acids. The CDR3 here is CASRQPGLGFYEQYF. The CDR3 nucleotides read TGTGCCAGCAGACAACCGGGACTAGGGTTCTACGAGCAGTACTTC.

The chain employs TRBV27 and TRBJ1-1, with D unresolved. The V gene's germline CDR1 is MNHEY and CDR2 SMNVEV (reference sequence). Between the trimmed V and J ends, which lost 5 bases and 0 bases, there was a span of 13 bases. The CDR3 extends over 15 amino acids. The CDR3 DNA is TGTGCCAGCAGTGACCGTTATCCCCTGAACACTGAAGCTTTCTTT. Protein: CASSDRYPLNTEAFF.

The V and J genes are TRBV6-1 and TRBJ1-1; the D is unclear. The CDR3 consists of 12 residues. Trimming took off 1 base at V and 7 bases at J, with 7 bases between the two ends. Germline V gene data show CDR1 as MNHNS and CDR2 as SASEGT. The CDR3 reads CASSEGLGEAFF. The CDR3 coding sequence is TGTGCCAGCAGTGAAGGGCTCGGTGAAGCTTTCTTT.

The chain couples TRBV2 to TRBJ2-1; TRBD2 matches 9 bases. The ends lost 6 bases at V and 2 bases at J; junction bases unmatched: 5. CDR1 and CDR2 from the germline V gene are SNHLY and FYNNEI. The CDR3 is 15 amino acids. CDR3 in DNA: TGTGCCAGCAGCGCAGCGGGGGGCACCTACAATGAGCAGTTCTTC. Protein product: CASSAAGGTYNEQFF.

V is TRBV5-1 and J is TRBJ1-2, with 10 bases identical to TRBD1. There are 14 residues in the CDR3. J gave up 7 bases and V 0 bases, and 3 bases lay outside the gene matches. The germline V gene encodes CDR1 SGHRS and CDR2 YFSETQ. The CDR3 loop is CASSLEGQGFGYTF. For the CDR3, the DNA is TGCGCCAGCAGCTTGGAGGGACAGGGGTTTGGCTACACCTTC.

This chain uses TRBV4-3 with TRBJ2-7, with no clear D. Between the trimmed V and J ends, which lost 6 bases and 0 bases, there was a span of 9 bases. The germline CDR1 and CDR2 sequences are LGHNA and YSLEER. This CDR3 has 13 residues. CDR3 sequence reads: CASRDGRSYEQYF. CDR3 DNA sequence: TGCGCCAGCAGAGACGGACGCTCCTACGAGCAGTACTTC.

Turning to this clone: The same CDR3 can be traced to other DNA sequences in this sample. This CDR3 is CASSVGVLTEAFF. DNA for the CDR3: TGTGCCAGCAGCGTGGGAGTACTCACTGAAGCTTTCTTT. The rearrangement links TRBV9 to TRBJ1-1; D is unclear. This CDR3 contains 13 residues. V was trimmed by 2 bases and J by 4 bases, leaving 9 bases between them. CDR1 is SGDLS and CDR2 is YYNGEE in the germline V gene.

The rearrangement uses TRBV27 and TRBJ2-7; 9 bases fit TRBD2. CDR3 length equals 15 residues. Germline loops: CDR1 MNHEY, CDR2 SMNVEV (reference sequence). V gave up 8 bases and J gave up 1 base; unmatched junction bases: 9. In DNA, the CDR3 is TGTGCCAGCCGGATTAGCGGGGGAGCTTCCTACGAGCAGTACTTC. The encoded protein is CASRISGGASYEQYF.

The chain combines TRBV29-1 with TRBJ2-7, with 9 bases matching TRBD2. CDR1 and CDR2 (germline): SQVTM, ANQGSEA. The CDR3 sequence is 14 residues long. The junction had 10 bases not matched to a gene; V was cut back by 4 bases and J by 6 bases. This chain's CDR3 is CSVGSGTSYSEQYF. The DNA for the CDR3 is TGCAGCGTTGGGTCCGGGACTAGCTATTCCGAGCAGTACTTC.

This CDR3 is CSVEDKGSPSYEQYF. As DNA, the CDR3 is TGCAGCGTTGAAGATAAAGGGTCCCCCTCCTACGAGCAGTACTTC. The chain carries TRBV29-1 and TRBJ2-7; no clear D. Germline loops: CDR1 SQVTM, CDR2 ANQGSEA. The V gene lost 0 bases and the J gene lost 0 bases, with 12 bases spanning the gap. This CDR3 contains 15 residues.

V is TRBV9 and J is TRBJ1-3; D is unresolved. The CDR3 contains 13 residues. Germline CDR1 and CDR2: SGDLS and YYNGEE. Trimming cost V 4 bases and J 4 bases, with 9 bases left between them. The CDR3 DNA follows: TGTGCCAGCAGCACGTCGACAGGAAACACCATATATTTT. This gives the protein CASSTSTGNTIYF.

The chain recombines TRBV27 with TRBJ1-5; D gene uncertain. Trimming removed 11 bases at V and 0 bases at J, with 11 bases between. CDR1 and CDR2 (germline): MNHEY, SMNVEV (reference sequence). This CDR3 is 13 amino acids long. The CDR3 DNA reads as TGTGCCGCCTCACCGGGTAGCAATCAGCCCCAGCATTTT. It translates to CAASPGSNQPQHF.

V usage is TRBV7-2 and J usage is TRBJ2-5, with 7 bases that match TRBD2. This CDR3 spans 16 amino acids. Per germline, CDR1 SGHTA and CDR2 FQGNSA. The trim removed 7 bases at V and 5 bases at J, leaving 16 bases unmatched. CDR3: CASTIRAGSEAETQYF. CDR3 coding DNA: TGTGCCAGCACCATTAGAGCGGGGAGTGAAGCCGAGACCCAGTACTTC. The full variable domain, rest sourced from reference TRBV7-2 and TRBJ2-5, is GAGVSQSPSNKVTEKGKDVELRCDPISGHTALYWYRQSLGQGLEFLIYFQGNSAPDKSGLPSDRFSAERTGGSVSTLTIQRTQQEDSAVYLCASTIRAGSEAETQYFGPGTRLLVL.

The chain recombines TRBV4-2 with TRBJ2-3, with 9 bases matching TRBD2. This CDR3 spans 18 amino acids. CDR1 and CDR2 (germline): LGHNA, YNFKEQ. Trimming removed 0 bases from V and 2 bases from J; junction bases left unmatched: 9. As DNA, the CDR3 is TGTGCCAGCAGCCAAGAAATTTTCCTAGCGGGGAACACAGATACGCAGTATTTT. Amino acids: CASSQEIFLAGNTDTQYF.

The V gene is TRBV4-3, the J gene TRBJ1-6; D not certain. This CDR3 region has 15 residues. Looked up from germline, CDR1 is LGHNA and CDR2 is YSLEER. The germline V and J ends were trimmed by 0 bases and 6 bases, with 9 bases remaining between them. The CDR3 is CASSQDIPANSPLHF. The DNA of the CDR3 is TGCGCCAGCAGCCAAGATATCCCCGCTAATTCACCCCTCCACTTT.

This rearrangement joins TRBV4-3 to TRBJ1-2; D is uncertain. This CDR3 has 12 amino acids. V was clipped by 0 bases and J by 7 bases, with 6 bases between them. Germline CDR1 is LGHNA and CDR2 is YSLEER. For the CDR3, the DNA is TGCGCCAGCAGCCAAGATAAACGTGGCTACACCTTC. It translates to CASSQDKRGYTF.

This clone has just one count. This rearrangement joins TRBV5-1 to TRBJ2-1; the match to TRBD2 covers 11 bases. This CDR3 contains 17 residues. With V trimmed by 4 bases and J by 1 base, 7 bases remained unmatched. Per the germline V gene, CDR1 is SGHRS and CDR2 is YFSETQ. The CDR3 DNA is TGCGCCAGCAGCCCCGGACTAGCGGGTCAATCCTACAATGAGCAGTTCTTC. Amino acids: CASSPGLAGQSYNEQFF. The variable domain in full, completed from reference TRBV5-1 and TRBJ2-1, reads KAGVTQTPRYLIKTRGQQVTLSCSPISGHRSVSWYQQTPGQGLQFLFEYFSETQRNKGNFPGRFSGRQFSNSRSEMNVSTLELGDSALYLCASSPGLAGQSYNEQFFGPGTRLTVL.

The CDR3 here is CASSEGVGAGHNEQFF. For the CDR3, the DNA is TGTGCCAGCAGTGAAGGGGTGGGAGCAGGCCACAATGAGCAGTTCTTC. The chain links TRBV6-1 to TRBJ2-1; D perhaps matches TRBD2 (5 bases). Germline V gives CDR1 MNHNS, CDR2 SASEGT. V lost 1 base and J 5 bases, leaving 15 bases between the germline ends. This CDR3 contains 16 residues.

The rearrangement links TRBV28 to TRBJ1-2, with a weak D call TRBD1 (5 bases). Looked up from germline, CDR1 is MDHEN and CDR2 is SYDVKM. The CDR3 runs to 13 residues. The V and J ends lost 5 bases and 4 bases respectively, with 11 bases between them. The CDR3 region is CASSVQGSYGYTF. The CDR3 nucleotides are TGTGCCAGCAGTGTCCAGGGTAGCTATGGCTACACCTTC.

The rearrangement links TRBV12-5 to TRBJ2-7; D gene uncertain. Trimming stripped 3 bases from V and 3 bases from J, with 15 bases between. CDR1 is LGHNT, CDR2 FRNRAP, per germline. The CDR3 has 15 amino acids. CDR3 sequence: CASGLGSKTGYEQYF. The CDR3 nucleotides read TGTGCTAGTGGTTTAGGGTCTAAAACTGGCTACGAGCAGTACTTC.

The CDR3, as DNA: TGTGCCAGCAGTCCCCCAGCGGGGGGGCTCTTCTACGAGCAGTACTTC. Protein sequence: CASSPPAGGLFYEQYF. The V gene is TRBV28, the J gene TRBJ2-7, with 10 bases lining up with TRBD2. Germline CDR1 MDHEN, CDR2 SYDVKM. This CDR3 has 16 residues. V was pared by 5 bases and J by 3 bases, with 10 bases of the junction left unmatched.

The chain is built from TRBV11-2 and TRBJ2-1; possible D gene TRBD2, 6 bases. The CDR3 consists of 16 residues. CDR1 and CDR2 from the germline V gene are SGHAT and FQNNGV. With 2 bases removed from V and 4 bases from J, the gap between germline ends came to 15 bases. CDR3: CASSLISGGIYNEQFF. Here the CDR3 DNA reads TGTGCCAGCAGCTTAATCTCCGGGGGTATATACAATGAGCAGTTCTTC.

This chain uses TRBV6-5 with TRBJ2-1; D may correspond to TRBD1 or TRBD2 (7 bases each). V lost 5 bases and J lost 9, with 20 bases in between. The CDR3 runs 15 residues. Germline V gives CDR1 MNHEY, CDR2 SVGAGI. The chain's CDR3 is CASSQVKSGGGEQFF. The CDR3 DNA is TGTGCCAGCAGTCAAGTGAAGTCAGGGGGGGGTGAGCAGTTCTTC.

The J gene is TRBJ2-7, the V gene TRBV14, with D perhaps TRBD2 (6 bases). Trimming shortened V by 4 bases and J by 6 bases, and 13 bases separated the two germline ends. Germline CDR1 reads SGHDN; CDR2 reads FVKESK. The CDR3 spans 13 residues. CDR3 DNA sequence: TGTGCCAGCAGCCCCTTTTTGGGGGGCGAGCAGTACTTC. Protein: CASSPFLGGEQYF.

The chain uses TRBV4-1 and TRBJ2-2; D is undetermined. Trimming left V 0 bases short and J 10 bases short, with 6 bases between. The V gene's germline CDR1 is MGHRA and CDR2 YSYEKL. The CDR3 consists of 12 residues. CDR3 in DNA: TGCGCCAGCAGCCAAGATCGTGCGGAGCTGTTTTTT. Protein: CASSQDRAELFF.

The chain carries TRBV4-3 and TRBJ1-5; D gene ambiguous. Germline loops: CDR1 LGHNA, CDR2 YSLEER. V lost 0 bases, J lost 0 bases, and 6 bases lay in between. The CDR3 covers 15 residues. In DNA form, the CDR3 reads TGCGCCAGCAGCCAAGACTACCATAGCAATCAGCCCCAGCATTTT. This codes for CASSQDYHSNQPQHF.

The CDR3 spells CAWSPASSETQYF. The CDR3 nucleotides are TGTGCCTGGAGTCCCGCGTCCTCGGAGACCCAGTACTTC. V usage is TRBV30 and J usage is TRBJ2-5, with no clear D. The CDR3 extends over 13 amino acids. V was pared by 2 bases and J by 5 bases, with 12 bases between. CDR1 GTSNPN and CDR2 SVGIG come from the germline V gene (reference sequence).

The CDR3 DNA sequence: TGCAGCGTCAGAGGGCAGAACACTGAAGCTTTCTTT. Translating it yields CSVRGQNTEAFF. The chain joins TRBV29-1 to TRBJ1-1; D remains ambiguous. CDR3 length: 12 amino acids. CDR1 is SQVTM and CDR2 is ANQGSEA in the germline V gene. Trimming cost V 6 bases and J 1 base, with 9 bases left between them.